This T cell receptor (beta chain) was captured in a study of T cells in localized non-small cell lung cancer. Findings and caveats of the study: Maximal T cell clonality occurred in uninvolved adjacent lung, with tumor ranking below it. A single tumor region was sequenced, leaving heterogeneity possible. Overall survival was longer when the density of T cells in the blood was higher. Paired adjacent lung recovered a median about 61 of the top 100 tumor clones.

A remark on this clone: Its antigen is undetermined.

Generated by immunoSEQ multiplex PCR, the TCRdb table keeps only in-frame clones and is missing some. Of about 48,000 clones in the sample, roughly 80% were seen once. V was trimmed by 0 bases and J by 10 bases, leaving 8 bases between them. From germline, CDR1 is SGHRS and CDR2 YFSETQ. The CDR3 loop spans 13 amino acids. The chain links TRBV5-1 to TRBJ1-6; D gene uncertain. Here the sequenced sample was peripheral blood, taken before any cancer treatment. The receptor comes from a man aged 35 to 69 with stage I squamous cell lung carcinoma. CDR3 sequence reads: CASSLGGSSPLHF. CDR3 DNA: TGCGCCAGCAGCTTGGGTGGGAGCTCACCCCTCCACTTT.